The sequence of this T cell receptor (beta chain) was determined in a study of blood T cell repertoires in COVID-19. Overall study: PBMCs, B-cell-depleted T cells, or T cells provided the cDNA or gDNA that made up the material.

Individuals drawn from around 25 US areas were about 18 to 100 years old. Germline trimming cut 4 bases from V and 5 bases from J; bases unmatched to any gene: 8. The CDR3 sequence is 14 residues long. Per germline, CDR1 SGHRS and CDR2 YFSETQ. Per the original methods: Estimation of nucleated cell counts relied on the amplification of reference gene primers. Sequenced by immunoSEQ multiplex PCR; TCRdb stores in-frame clones only, minus some. The V and J calls and clone size were taken over from that table, and D and trimming were inferred from the DNA. The table has about 280,000 clones, approximately 90% seen once.

The specimen sequenced was PBMCs or T cells enriched from blood (not recorded which). The source is a woman aged 55 to 70 in a cohort exposed to, infected with or recovered from COVID-19 (not recorded which). V is TRBV5-1 and J is TRBJ2-7; 8 positions match TRBD1. The chain's CDR3 is CASSPWTGSNEQYF. In DNA, the CDR3 is TGCGCCAGCAGCCCTTGGACAGGGAGTAACGAGCAGTACTTC.